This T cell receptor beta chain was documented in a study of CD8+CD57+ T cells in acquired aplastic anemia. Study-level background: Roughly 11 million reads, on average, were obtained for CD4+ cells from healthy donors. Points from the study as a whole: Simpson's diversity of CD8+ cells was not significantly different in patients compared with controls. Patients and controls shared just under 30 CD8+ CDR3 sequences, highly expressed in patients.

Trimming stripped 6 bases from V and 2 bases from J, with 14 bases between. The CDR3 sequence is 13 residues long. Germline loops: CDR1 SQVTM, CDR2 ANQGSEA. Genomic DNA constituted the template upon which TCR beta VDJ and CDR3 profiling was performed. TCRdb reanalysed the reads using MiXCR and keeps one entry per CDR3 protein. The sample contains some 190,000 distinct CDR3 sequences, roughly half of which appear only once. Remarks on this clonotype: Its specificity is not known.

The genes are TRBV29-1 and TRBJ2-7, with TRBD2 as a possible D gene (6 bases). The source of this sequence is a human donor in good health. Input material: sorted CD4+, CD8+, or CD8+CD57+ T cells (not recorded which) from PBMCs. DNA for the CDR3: TGCAGCGTCGTGGGAGGACGCACCTACGAGCAGTACTTC. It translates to CSVVGGRTYEQYF.